These 5 T cell receptor beta chains share one sample of origin, sequenced in a study of T cells in localized non-small cell lung cancer. Data came from immunoSEQ multiplex PCR; TCRdb stores just in-frame clones and leaves some out. The profile shows tens of thousands of clones, over 80% of them singletons. This sample comprised peripheral blood, obtained before any cancer treatment. The receptors were gathered from a man between 40 and 69 years old with stage I squamous cell lung carcinoma.

CDR3 nucleotide sequence: TGTGCCAGCAGCTTGTTAGGAAACACCATATATTTT. Protein product: CASSLLGNTIYF. The chain combines TRBV5-5 with TRBJ1-3, with no clear D. CDR3 length: 12 amino acids. Deletions cut 1 base from V and 4 bases from J, with 3 bases between. Germline CDR1 SGHKS, CDR2 YYEKEE (reference sequence). Full variable domain (remainder filled in from reference TRBV5-5 and TRBJ1-3): DAGVTQSPTHLIKTRGQQVTLRCSPISGHKSVSWYQQVLGQGPQFIFQYYEKEERGRGNFPDRFSARQFPNYSSELNVNALLLGDSALYLCASSLLGNTIYFGEGSWLTVV.

This clone was recorded a few times. The V and J genes are TRBV18 and TRBJ2-1; D is ambiguous. This CDR3 spans 13 amino acids. V was trimmed by 1 base and J by 6 bases, leaving 7 bases between them. CDR1 is KGHSH, CDR2 LQKENI, per germline. The CDR3 is CASSPLQGNEQFF. In nucleotides, the CDR3 is TGTGCCAGCTCACCACTCCAAGGCAATGAGCAGTTCTTC.

The gene calls are TRBV5-4 and TRBJ1-4; maybe TRBD1 (6 bases). The CDR3 is 14 amino acids. The germline V gene has CDR1 SGHNT and CDR2 YYREEE (reference sequence). The V and J ends lost 6 bases and 5 bases respectively, with 14 bases between them. CDR3 coding DNA: TGTGCCAGCATAGGAGGGGGTTTGAATGAAAAACTGTTTTTT. Translating it yields CASIGGGLNEKLFF. Full variable domain (remainder filled in from reference TRBV5-4 and TRBJ1-4): ETGVTQSPTHLIKTRGQQVTLRCSSQSGHNTVSWYQQALGQGPQFIFQYYREEENGRGNFPPRFSGLQFPNYSSELNVNALELDDSALYLCASIGGGLNEKLFFGSGTQLSVL.

The chain couples TRBV6-5 to TRBJ2-5; D is tentatively TRBD1 or TRBD2 (5 bases each). The V end was cut by 2 bases, the J end by 5 bases, with 12 bases between. Germline V CDR1 and CDR2: MNHEY, SVGAGI. CDR3 size: 14 residues. Here the CDR3 DNA reads TGTGCCAGCAGTTACGGAAGGGACGTTGAGACCCAGTACTTC. This gives the protein CASSYGRDVETQYF.

There are a few counts of this clone. The chain recombines TRBV5-4 with TRBJ1-6; no reliable D call. Germline V gene data show CDR1 as SGHNT and CDR2 as YYREEE (reference sequence). The CDR3 spans 11 residues. Deletions cut 4 bases from V and 12 bases from J, with 8 bases between. CDR3 nucleotides: TGTGCCAGCAGCGCCTCGGGACCCCTCCACTTT. Its protein is CASSASGPLHF.